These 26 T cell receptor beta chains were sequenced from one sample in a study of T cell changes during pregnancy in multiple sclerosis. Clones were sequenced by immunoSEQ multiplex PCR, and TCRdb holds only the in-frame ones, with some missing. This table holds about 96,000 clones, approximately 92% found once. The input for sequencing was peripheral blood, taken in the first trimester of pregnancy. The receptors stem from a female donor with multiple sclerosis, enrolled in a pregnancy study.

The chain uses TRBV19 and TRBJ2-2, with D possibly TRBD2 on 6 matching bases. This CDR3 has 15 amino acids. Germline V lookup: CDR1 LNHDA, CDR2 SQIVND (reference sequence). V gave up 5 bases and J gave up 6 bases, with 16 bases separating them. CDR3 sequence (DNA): TGTGCCAGTAGTCCTAGCGATAATGGGGCCGGGGAGCTGTTTTTT. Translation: CASSPSDNGAGELFF.

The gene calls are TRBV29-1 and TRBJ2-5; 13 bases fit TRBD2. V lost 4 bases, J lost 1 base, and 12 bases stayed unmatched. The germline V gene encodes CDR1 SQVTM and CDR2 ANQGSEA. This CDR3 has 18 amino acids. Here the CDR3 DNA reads TGCAGCGTTGGGGCCCTCCGCCGACTAGCGGGAGGCCAAGAGACCCAGTACTTC. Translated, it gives CSVGALRRLAGGQETQYF.

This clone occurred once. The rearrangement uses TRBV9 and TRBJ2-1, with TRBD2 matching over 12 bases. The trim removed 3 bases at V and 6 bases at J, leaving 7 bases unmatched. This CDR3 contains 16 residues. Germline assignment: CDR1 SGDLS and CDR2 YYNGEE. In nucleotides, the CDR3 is TGTGCCAGCAGCGAGCTACTAGCGGGAGGTCTCAATGAGCAGTTCTTC. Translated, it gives CASSELLAGGLNEQFF.

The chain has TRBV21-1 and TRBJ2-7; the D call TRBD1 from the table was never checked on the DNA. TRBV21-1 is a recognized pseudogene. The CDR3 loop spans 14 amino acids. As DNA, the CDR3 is TGTGCCAGCAGCACGACAGGGATTCCCTACGAGCAGTACTTC. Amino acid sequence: CASSTTGIPYEQYF.

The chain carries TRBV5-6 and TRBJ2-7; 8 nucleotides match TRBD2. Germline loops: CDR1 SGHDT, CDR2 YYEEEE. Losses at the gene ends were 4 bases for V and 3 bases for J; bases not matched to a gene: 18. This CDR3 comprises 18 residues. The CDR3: CASSIGRPMGLELYEQYF. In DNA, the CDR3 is TGTGCCAGCAGCATCGGAAGGCCGATGGGACTAGAGCTCTACGAGCAGTACTTC.

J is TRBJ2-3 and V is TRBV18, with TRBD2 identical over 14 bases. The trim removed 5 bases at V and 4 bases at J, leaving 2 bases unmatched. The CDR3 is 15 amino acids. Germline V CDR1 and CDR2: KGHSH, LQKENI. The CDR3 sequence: CASSAGLAGADTQYF. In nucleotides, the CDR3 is TGTGCCAGCTCAGCGGGACTAGCGGGAGCAGATACGCAGTATTTT.

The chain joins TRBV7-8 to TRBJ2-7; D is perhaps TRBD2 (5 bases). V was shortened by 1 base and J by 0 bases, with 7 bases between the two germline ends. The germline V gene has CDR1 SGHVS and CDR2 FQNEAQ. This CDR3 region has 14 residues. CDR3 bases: TGTGCCAGCAGCTTAGGGACTTCCTCCTACGAGCAGTACTTC. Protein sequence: CASSLGTSSYEQYF.

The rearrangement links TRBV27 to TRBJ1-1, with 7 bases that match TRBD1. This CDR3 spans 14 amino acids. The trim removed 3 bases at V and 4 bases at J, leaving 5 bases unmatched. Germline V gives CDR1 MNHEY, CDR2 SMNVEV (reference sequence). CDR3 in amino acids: CASSFRGLGTEAFF. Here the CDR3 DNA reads TGTGCCAGCAGTTTCAGGGGGTTGGGCACTGAAGCTTTCTTT.

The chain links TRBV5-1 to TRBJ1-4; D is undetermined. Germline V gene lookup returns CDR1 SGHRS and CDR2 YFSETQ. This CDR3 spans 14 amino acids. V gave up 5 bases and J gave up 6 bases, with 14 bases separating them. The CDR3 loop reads CASRRGPTDEKLFF. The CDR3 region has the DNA TGCGCCAGCAGGCGGGGTCCTACCGATGAAAAACTGTTTTTT.

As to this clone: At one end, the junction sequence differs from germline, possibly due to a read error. CDR3 sequence reads: CASSPVGQGVFF. The CDR3 DNA reads as TGCGCCAGCAGCCCCGTGGGACAGGGGGTCTTCTTC. The J gene is TRBJ2-4, the V gene TRBV4-1; 11 bases agree with TRBD1. This CDR3 is built from 12 residues. Germline CDR1 reads MGHRA; CDR2 reads YSYEKL.

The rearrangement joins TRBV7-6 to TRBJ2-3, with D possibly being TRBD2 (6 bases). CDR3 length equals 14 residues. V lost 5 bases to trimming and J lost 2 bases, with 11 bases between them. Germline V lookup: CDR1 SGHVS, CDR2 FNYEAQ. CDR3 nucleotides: TGTGCCAGCAGCCCTAGCGCTCTCACAGATACGCAGTATTTT. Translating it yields CASSPSALTDTQYF.

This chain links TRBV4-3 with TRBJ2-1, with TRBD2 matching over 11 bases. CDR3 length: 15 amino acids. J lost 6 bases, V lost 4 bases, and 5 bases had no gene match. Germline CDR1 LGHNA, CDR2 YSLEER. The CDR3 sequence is CASSPGTSGVNEQFF. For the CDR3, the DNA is TGCGCCAGCAGCCCTGGGACTAGCGGCGTCAATGAGCAGTTCTTC.

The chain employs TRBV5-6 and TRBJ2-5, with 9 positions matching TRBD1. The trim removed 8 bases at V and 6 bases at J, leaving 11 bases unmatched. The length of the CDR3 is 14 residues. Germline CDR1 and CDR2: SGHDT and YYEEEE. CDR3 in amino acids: CASSGWTGEKTQYF. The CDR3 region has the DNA TGTGCCAGTAGCGGATGGACAGGGGAGAAGACCCAGTACTTC. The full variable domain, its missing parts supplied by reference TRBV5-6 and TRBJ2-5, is DAGVTQSPTHLIKTRGQQVTLRCSPKSGHDTVSWYQQALGQGPQFIFQYYEEEERQRGNFPDRFSGHQFPNYSSELNVNALLLGDSALYLCASSGWTGEKTQYFGPGTRLLVL.

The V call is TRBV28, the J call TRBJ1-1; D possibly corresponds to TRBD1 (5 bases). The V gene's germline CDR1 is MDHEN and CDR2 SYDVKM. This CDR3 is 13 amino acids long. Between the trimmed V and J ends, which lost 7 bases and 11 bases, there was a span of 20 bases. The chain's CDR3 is CASKWSGNDVAFF. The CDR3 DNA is TGTGCCAGCAAGTGGTCAGGGAATGATGTGGCTTTCTTT. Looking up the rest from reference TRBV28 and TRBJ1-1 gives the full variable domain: DVKVTQSSRYLVKRTGEKVFLECVQDMDHENMFWYRQDPGLGLRLIYFSYDVKMKEKGDIPEGYSVSREKKERFSLILESASTNQTSMYLCASKWSGNDVAFFGQGTRLTVV.

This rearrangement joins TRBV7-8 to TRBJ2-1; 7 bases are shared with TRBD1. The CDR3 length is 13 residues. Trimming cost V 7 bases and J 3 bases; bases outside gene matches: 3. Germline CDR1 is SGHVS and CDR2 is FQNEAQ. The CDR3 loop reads CASTPGGYNEQFF. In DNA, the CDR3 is TGTGCCAGCACCCCAGGGGGCTACAATGAGCAGTTCTTC.

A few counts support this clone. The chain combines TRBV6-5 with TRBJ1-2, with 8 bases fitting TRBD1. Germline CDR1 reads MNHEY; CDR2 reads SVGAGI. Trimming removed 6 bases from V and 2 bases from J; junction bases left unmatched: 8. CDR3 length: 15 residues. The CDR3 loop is CASSPQGGRNYGYTF. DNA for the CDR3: TGTGCCAGCAGCCCACAGGGGGGAAGAAACTATGGCTACACCTTC.

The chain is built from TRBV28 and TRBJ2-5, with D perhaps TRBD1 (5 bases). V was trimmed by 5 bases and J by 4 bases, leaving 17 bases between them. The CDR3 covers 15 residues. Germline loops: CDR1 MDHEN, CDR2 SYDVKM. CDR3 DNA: TGTGCCAGCAGTCCCACAGGCCGAGCTGGAGAGACCCAGTACTTC. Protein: CASSPTGRAGETQYF.

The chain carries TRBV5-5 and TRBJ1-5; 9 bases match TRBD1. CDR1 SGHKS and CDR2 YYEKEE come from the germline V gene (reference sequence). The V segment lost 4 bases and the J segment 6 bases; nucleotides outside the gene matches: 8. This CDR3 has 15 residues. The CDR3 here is CASSPEGQGGQPQHF. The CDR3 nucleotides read TGTGCCAGCAGCCCGGAGGGACAGGGCGGTCAGCCCCAGCATTTT. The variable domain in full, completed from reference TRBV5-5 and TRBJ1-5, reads DAGVTQSPTHLIKTRGQQVTLRCSPISGHKSVSWYQQVLGQGPQFIFQYYEKEERGRGNFPDRFSARQFPNYSSELNVNALLLGDSALYLCASSPEGQGGQPQHFGDGTRLSIL.

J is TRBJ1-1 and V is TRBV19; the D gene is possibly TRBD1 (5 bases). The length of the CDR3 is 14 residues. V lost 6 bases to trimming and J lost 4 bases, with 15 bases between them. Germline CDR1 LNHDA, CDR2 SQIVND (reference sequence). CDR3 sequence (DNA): TGTGCCAGTAGCCCCGGGACTGATTTCACTGAAGCTTTCTTT. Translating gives CASSPGTDFTEAFF.

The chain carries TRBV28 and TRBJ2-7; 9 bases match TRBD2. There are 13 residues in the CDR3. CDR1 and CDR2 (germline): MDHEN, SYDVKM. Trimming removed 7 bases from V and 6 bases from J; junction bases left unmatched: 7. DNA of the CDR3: TGTGCCAGCACCCCGGCGGGAGGGCCCGAGCAGTACTTC. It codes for CASTPAGGPEQYF.

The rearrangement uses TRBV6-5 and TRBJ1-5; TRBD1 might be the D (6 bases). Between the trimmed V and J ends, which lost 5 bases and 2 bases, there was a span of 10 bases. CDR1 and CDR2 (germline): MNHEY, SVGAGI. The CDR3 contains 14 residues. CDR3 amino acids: CASSPGQRNQPQHF. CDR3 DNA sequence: TGTGCCAGCAGTCCGGGACAACGCAATCAGCCCCAGCATTTT.

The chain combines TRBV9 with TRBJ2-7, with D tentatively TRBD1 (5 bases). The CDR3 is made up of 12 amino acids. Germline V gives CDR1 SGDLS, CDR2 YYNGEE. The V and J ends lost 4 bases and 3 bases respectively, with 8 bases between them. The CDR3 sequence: CASSPGHYEQYF. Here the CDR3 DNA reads TGTGCCAGCAGCCCTGGACACTACGAGCAGTACTTC.

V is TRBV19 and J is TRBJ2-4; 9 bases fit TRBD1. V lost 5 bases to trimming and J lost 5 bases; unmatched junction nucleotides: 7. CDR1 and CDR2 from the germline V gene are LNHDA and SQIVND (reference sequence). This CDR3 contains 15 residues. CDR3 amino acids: CASSVAGTGQNIQYF. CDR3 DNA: TGTGCCAGTAGTGTCGCCGGGACAGGGCAAAACATTCAGTACTTC.

CDR3 region: CASSGRLASLSEQYF. The CDR3 DNA reads as TGCGCCAGCAGCGGTCGACTAGCGTCTCTTAGCGAGCAGTACTTC. The V gene is TRBV4-1, the J gene TRBJ2-7; 8 bases match TRBD2. The CDR3 consists of 15 residues. Germline CDR1 reads MGHRA; CDR2 reads YSYEKL. V was clipped by 5 bases and J by 6 bases; unmatched bases: 12.

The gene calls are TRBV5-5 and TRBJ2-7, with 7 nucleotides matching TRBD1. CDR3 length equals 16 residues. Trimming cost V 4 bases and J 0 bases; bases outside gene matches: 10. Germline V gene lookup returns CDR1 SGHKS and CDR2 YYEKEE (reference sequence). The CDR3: CASSRTGALYSYEQYF. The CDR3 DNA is TGTGCCAGCAGCAGAACAGGGGCGCTTTACTCCTACGAGCAGTACTTC.

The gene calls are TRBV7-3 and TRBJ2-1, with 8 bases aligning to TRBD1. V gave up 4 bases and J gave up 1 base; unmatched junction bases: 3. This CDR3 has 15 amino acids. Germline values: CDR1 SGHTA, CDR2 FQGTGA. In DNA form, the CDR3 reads TGTGCCAGCAGCTCTACAGGGGGATCCTACAATGAGCAGTTCTTC. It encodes CASSSTGGSYNEQFF.